These T cell receptor beta chains were read from a single sample in a study of technical replicates of blood from several donors. Assay: immunoSEQ multiplex PCR; the TCRdb copy retains only in-frame clones and omits some. The table lists roughly 70,000 clones, about 97% of them singletons. Sequenced sample: T cells isolated from PBMCs. These receptors originate from a human donor in good health. Both conserved end residues are part of each CDR3. The D gene is left open where the match is weak. Expanded clones are given a class, and other clones once, few, many or no size at all.

TRBJ2-1	TRBD2	.	TRBV9	TGTGCCAGCAGCTTTGGGGGGGGAAATGAGCAGTTCTTC	CASSFGGGNEQFF
TRBJ2-1	TRBD2	.	TRBV5-1	TGCGCCAGCAGCCAGGGACTAGCGGGAGTCGTCAATGAGCAGTTCTTC	CASSQGLAGVVNEQFF
TRBJ1-1	.	.	TRBV6-1	TGTGCCAGCAGCAGGGTTACGAACACTGAAGCTTTCTTT	CASSRVTNTEAFF
TRBJ1-1	.	.	TRBV27	TGTGCCAGCAGTTCCAAGGGGCCACTGAACACTGAAGCTTTCTTT	CASSSKGPLNTEAFF
TRBJ1-4	.	.	TRBV5-8	TGTGCCAGCAGCTTGGAGCCAGGGGATGAAAAACTGTTTTTT	CASSLEPGDEKLFF
TRBJ2-1	TRBD2	.	TRBV10-1	TGCGCCAGCAGTGCCCCTTTTACTAGCGGGAGTATAAATGAGCAGTTCTTC	CASSAPFTSGSINEQFF
TRBJ1-2	.	.	TRBV4-1	TGCGCCAGCAGCCAAGTTTTAGGACAGTCTATGGGCTACACCTTC	CASSQVLGQSMGYTF
TRBJ2-7	TRBD2	.	TRBV4-3	TGCGCCAGCAGCCAAGATGTTGCGGGAGGCCTTACCTACGAGCAGTACTTC	CASSQDVAGGLTYEQYF
TRBJ2-4	.	.	TRBV7-9	TGTGCCAGCAGCTCGAAAAACATTCAGTACTTC	CASSSKNIQYF
TRBJ2-3	TRBD2	.	TRBV28	TGTGCCAGCAGCCTATTACTAGCGGAAAGCACAGATACGCAGTATTTT	CASSLLLAESTDTQYF
TRBJ2-5	TRBD2	.	TRBV7-9	TGTGCCAGCAGCCGTGGACTAGCGGGGGCCCAAGAGACCCAGTACTTC	CASSRGLAGAQETQYF
TRBJ2-3	.	.	TRBV30	TGTGCCTGGAGTTACAGGGTCACAGATACGCAGTATTTT	CAWSYRVTDTQYF
TRBJ2-7	TRBD1	.	TRBV4-3	TGCGCCAGCAGCCAAGTACATCAGGGGGCATATTACGAGCAGTACTTC	CASSQVHQGAYYEQYF
TRBJ2-2	.	.	TRBV5-1	TGCGCCAGCACTCAGGTGTCCGGGGAGCTGTTTTTT	CASTQVSGELFF
TRBJ1-2	TRBD1	.	TRBV6-5	TGTGCCAGCGGGCGTATGGGACAGCACTATGGCTACACCTTC	CASGRMGQHYGYTF
TRBJ2-5	.	.	TRBV29-1	TGCAGCGTTGGCCATTCGGGGTCTGCGGAGACCCAGTACTTC	CSVGHSGSAETQYF
TRBJ2-1	TRBD2	.	TRBV7-9	TGTGCCAGCAGCCCCTTCAGCGGGAGTAGGAGGGACAATGAGCAGTTCTTC	CASSPFSGSRRDNEQFF
TRBJ2-3	.	.	TRBV4-3	TGCGCCAGCAGCCAAGGGTGGGGGGGCCACACAGATACGCAGTATTTT	CASSQGWGGHTDTQYF
TRBJ2-7	TRBD2	.	TRBV5-6	TGTGCCAGCAGCGGTAGCGGGTACTCCTACGAGCAGTACTTC	CASSGSGYSYEQYF
TRBJ2-3	TRBD2	.	TRBV7-3	TGTGCCAGCAGCTCCTGGACTAGCGGGGGGGATACGCAGTATTTT	CASSSWTSGGDTQYF
TRBJ1-2	TRBD1	.	TRBV11-2	TGTGCCAGCACACAGGGGGCTTCCTATGGCTACACCTTC	CASTQGASYGYTF
TRBJ2-2	.	.	TRBV18	TGTGCCAGCTCACCACCCTCCAGGGCCGGGGAGCTGTTTTTT	CASSPPSRAGELFF
TRBJ2-1	TRBD2	.	TRBV11-3	TGTGCCAGCAGTTTCCCTAGCGGGAGGGAGCAGTTCTTC	CASSFPSGREQFF
TRBJ2-7	.	.	TRBV7-2	TGTGCCAGCAGCTTATCGGGTTACGAGCAGTACTTC	CASSLSGYEQYF
TRBJ2-7	TRBD1	once	TRBV7-9	TGTGCCAGCAGTCTTACCGGGACAGCTTCTTACGAGCAGTACTTC	CASSLTGTASYEQYF
TRBJ2-7	.	.	TRBV4-1	TGCGCCAGCAGCCAAGTTCCAGGGGCATTAGAAACCTACGAGCAGTACTTC	CASSQVPGALETYEQYF
TRBJ2-6	.	.	TRBV7-6	TGTGCCAGCAGCTCTGAAGTCCCCTACCCGGGGGCCAACGTCCTGACTTTC	CASSSEVPYPGANVLTF
TRBJ2-5	.	once	TRBV11-2	TGTGCCAGCAGCTTAGATGACGGGGTACAGACCCAGTACTTC	CASSLDDGVQTQYF
TRBJ2-3	.	.	TRBV11-2	TGTGCCAGCAGCTTAGGAGGAGATACGCAGTATTTT	CASSLGGDTQYF
TRBJ2-7	.	.	TRBV5-1	TGCGCCAGCAGCTTTGGTGGGAGCGCCTACGAGCAGTACTTC	CASSFGGSAYEQYF
TRBJ2-2	TRBD1	.	TRBV18	TGTGCCAGCTCACCAGGAACAGGGGGCACCGGGGAGCTGTTTTTT	CASSPGTGGTGELFF
TRBJ2-7	.	once	TRBV7-6	TGTGCCAGCGGGCAGGGCTTCGAGCAGTACTTC	CASGQGFEQYF
TRBJ2-7	.	.	TRBV7-9	TGTGCCAGCAGCTCCTTAGCGGCCACCTACGAGCAGTACTTC	CASSSLAATYEQYF
TRBJ1-1	.	.	TRBV20-1	TGCAGTGCTAGCCGAGCTTTCTTT	CSASRAFF
TRBJ2-1	.	.	TRBV18	TGTGCCAGCTCACTGTTCGAGGAAAATGAGCAGTTCTTC	CASSLFEENEQFF
TRBJ1-5	.	.	TRBV27	TGTGCCAGCAGTTTTAGAGATAATCAGCCCCAGCATTTT	CASSFRDNQPQHF
TRBJ2-1	.	.	TRBV7-9	TGTGCCACGGGGACTTGGCAGTTCTTC	CATGTWQFF
TRBJ1-2	TRBD1	once	TRBV5-4	TGTGCCAGCAGCCTGGACAGGTCGTATGGCTACACCTTC	CASSLDRSYGYTF
TRBJ1-4	TRBD1	once	TRBV30	TGTGCCTGGGGGATCCCAGGGGGCGCCGATGGAAAACTGTTTTTT	CAWGIPGGADGKLFF
TRBJ1-5	.	.	TRBV20-1	TGCAGTGCTAGCCAGCAGCCCCAGCATTTT	CSASQQPQHF
TRBJ1-1	TRBD1	.	TRBV30	TGTGCCTGGAGTGAAGGGACAGGGTTGAACACTGAAGCTTTCTTT	CAWSEGTGLNTEAFF
TRBJ2-1	TRBD1	.	TRBV6-5	TGTGCCAGCAGTACAGACAGGGAAATCAATGAGCAGTTCTTC	CASSTDREINEQFF
TRBJ1-1	TRBD1	.	TRBV7-9	TGTGCCAGCAGCTTACCGTCGGGACAGGGCGGCACTGAAGCTTTCTTT	CASSLPSGQGGTEAFF
TRBJ1-2	TRBD1	.	TRBV14	TGTGCCAGCAGCCAAGTCTCGGGACAGATGGTCTATGGCTACACCTTC	CASSQVSGQMVYGYTF
TRBJ2-5	.	.	TRBV19	TGTGCCAGTAGTCACCGTACAGGGTCGGAGACCCAGTACTTC	CASSHRTGSETQYF
TRBJ2-3	.	.	TRBV5-4	TGTGCCAGCAGCACTAGCACAGATACGCAGTATTTT	CASSTSTDTQYF
TRBJ2-7	TRBD1	.	TRBV19	TGTGCCAGTAGTGCCCGGGACAGGGGCTACGAGCAGTACTTC	CASSARDRGYEQYF
TRBJ2-1	.	.	TRBV6-6	TGTGCCAGCAGTTACTTGGAGGATGAGCAGTTCTTC	CASSYLEDEQFF